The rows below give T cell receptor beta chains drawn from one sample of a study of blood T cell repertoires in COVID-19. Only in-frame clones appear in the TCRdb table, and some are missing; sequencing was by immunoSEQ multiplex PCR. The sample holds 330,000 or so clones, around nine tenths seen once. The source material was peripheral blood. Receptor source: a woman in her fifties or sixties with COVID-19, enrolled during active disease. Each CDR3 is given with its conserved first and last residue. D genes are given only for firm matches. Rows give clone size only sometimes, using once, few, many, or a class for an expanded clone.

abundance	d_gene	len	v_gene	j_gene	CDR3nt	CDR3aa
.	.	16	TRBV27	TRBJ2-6	TGTGCCAGCAGTCGGGGAGTGAGCTCTGGGGCCAACGTCCTGACTTTC	CASSRGVSSGANVLTF
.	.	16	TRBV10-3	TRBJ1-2	TGTGCCATCAGTGAGTCGAGTCATAGCGCCATGTATGGCTACACCTTC	CAISESSHSAMYGYTF
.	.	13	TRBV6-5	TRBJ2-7	TGTGCCAGCAGTTACGGGGGGGCCGGCGAGCAGTACTTC	CASSYGGAGEQYF
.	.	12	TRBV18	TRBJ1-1	TGTGCCAGCTCACTCGGTCACACTGAAGCTTTCTTT	CASSLGHTEAFF
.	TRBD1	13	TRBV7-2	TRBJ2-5	TGTGCCAGCAGCTCATACAGGGGATGGACCCAGTACTTC	CASSSYRGWTQYF
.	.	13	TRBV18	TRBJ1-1	TGTGCCAGCTCCCCTACAGAGAACACTGAAGCTTTCTTT	CASSPTENTEAFF
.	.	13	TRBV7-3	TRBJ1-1	TGTGCCAGCAGCGACTTACAGAACACTGAAGCTTTCTTT	CASSDLQNTEAFF
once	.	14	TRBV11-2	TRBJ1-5	TGTGCCAGCAGCTTGGATGGTGGAGGTCAGCCCCAGCATTTT	CASSLDGGGQPQHF
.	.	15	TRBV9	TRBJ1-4	TGTGCCAGCAGCGTCCAGGGGCGAAGTGGTGAAAAACTGTTTTTT	CASSVQGRSGEKLFF
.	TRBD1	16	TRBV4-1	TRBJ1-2	TGCGCCAGCAGCCAAGAGGGGACAGGGATTTTTGATGGCTACACCTTC	CASSQEGTGIFDGYTF
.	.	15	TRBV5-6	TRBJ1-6	TGTGCCAGCAGCTCCCTGGGGCAGGGCTATTCACCCCTCCACTTT	CASSSLGQGYSPLHF
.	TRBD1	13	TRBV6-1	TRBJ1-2	TGTGCCAGCAGTGAGGGGGACAGGGCCGGCTACACCTTC	CASSEGDRAGYTF
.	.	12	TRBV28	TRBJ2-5	TGTGCCAGCAGTTTATTACAGGGAGCCCAGTACTTC	CASSLLQGAQYF
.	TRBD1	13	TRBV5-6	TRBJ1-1	TGTGCCAGCAGCCTCCGGGACAGGGGATTTGGACCGTTT	CASSLRDRGFGPF
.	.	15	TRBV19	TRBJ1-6	TGTGCCAGTAGTATAGATCCCGGGGGTGATTCACCCCTCCACTTT	CASSIDPGGDSPLHF
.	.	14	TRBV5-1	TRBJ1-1	TGCGCCAGCAGCTTGGTGGCGGAAAACACTGAAGCTTTCTTT	CASSLVAENTEAFF
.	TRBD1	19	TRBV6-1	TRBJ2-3	TGTGCCAGCAGTGAAGCGGGGGGATTTGGGACAGGATACACAGATACGCAGTATTTT	CASSEAGGFGTGYTDTQYF
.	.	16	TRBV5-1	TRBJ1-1	TGCGCCAGCAGCTTACGACCGTCCGGCAGGGAGGCTCAAGCTTTCTTT	CASSLRPSGREAQAFF
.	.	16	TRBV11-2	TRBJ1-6	TGTGCCAGCAGCTTAGATCTTGGGCAGGGGTATTCACCCCTCCACTTT	CASSLDLGQGYSPLHF
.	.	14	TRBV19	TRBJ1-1	TGTGCCAGTAGTATTACCGGGAAGAACACTGAAGCTTTCTTT	CASSITGKNTEAFF
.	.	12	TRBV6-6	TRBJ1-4	TGTGCAGGGGGACGGAAGAATGAAAAACTGTTTTTT	CAGGRKNEKLFF
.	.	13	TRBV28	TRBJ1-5	TGTGCCGGGACACAGGGATTGGGTCAGCCCCAGCATTTT	CAGTQGLGQPQHF
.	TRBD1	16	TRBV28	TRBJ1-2	TGTGCCAGCAGTGGGGATCGACAGGGACGGCACTATGGCTACACCTTC	CASSGDRQGRHYGYTF
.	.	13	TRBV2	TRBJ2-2	TGTGCCAGCAGTGATAAGGGGGCCGGGGAGCTGTTTTTT	CASSDKGAGELFF
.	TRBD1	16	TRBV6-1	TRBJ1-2	TGTGCCAGCAGTGACCTTTGGGACAGGGGGAGGTATGGCTACACCTTC	CASSDLWDRGRYGYTF
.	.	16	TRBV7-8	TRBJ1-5	TGTGCCAGCAGCTTAAGGGCGGGAATCGGGAATCAGCCCCAGCATTTT	CASSLRAGIGNQPQHF